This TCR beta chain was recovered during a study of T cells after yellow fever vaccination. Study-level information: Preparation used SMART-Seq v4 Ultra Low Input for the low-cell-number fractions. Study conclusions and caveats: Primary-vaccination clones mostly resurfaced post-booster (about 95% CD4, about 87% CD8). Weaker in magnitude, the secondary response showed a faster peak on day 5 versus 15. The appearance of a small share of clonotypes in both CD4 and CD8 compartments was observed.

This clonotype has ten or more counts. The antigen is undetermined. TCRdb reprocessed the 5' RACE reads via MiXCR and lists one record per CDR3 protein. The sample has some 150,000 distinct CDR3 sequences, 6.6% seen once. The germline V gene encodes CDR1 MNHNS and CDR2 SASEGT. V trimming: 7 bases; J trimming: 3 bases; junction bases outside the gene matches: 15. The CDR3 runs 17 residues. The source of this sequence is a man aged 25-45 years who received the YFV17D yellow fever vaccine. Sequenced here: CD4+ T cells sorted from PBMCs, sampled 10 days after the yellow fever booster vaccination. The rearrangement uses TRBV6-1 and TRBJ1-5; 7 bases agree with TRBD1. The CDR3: CASIPGRGRRDNQPQHF. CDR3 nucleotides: TGTGCCAGCATCCCTGGGAGGGGGCGAAGGGACAATCAGCCCCAGCATTTT.